These 7 T cell receptor beta chains share one sample of origin, sequenced in a study of T cell responses to AZD1222 COVID-19 vaccine. Method: immunoSEQ multiplex PCR; TCRdb's copy keeps in-frame clones and lacks some. The profile covers more than 90,000 clones, with 65% to 85% appearing a single time and approximately 15% taken by the ten largest. This specimen consisted of peripheral blood, obtained 28 days after the second AZD1222 dose. These receptors came from an adult who received the AZD1222 COVID-19 vaccine.

This sequence joins TRBV5-8 and TRBJ1-5; D is unresolved. CDR3 length equals 12 residues. CDR1 and CDR2 from the germline V gene are SGHTS and YDEGEE. The V gene lost 5 bases and the J gene lost 4 bases, with 7 bases spanning the gap. The CDR3 protein is CASRGLNQPQHF. The CDR3 nucleotides are TGTGCCAGCAGAGGGTTAAATCAGCCCCAGCATTTT.

The genes are TRBV10-3 and TRBJ1-6, with 8 bases lining up with TRBD1. This CDR3 has 14 amino acids. Germline V CDR1 and CDR2: ENHRY, SYGVKD. Trimming cost V 8 bases and J 5 bases; bases outside gene matches: 5. CDR3 coding DNA: TGTGCCATCTCCCTGGGACAGGATAATTCACCCCTCCACTTT. Amino acid sequence: CAISLGQDNSPLHF.

A few counts support this clone. This sequence joins TRBV10-3 and TRBJ1-1; TRBD1 agrees at 10 bases. V shed 10 bases and J 3 bases; nucleotides not matched to a gene: 2. The CDR3 runs to 12 residues. CDR1 and CDR2 (germline): ENHRY, SYGVKD. The CDR3 bases are TGTGCCACCGGGACAGGGGACACTGAAGCTTTCTTT. This sequence encodes CATGTGDTEAFF.

The rearrangement joins TRBV28 to TRBJ1-6; no reliable D call. Germline CDR1 MDHEN, CDR2 SYDVKM. The length of the CDR3 is 12 residues. The ends were cut back, 8 bases at V and 9 bases at J, with 11 bases in the middle. For the CDR3, the DNA is TGTGCCAGCTGGGCCCGTAGTTCACCCCTCCACTTT. Protein sequence: CASWARSSPLHF.

V is TRBV5-1 and J is TRBJ2-6, with D perhaps matching TRBD1 or TRBD2 (5 bases each). The CDR3 consists of 20 residues. V lost 3 bases, J lost 0 bases, and 22 bases lay in between. The germline CDR1 and CDR2 sequences are SGHRS and YFSETQ. The DNA for the CDR3 is TGCGCCAGCAGCTCCCATATCCCGACTGGGACCGACTCTGGGGCCAACGTCCTGACTTTC. Its translation: CASSSHIPTGTDSGANVLTF.

V usage is TRBV9 and J usage is TRBJ2-4; TRBD2 matches 14 bases. Germline CDR1 reads SGDLS; CDR2 reads YYNGEE. The CDR3 has 16 amino acids. The ends lost 4 bases at V and 5 bases at J; junction bases unmatched: 5. The CDR3 spells CASSPRLAGGQNIQYF. The CDR3 region has the DNA TGTGCCAGCAGCCCCCGACTAGCGGGAGGGCAAAACATTCAGTACTTC.

The rearrangement links TRBV5-1 to TRBJ1-2; maybe TRBD1 (5 bases). This CDR3 comprises 15 residues. CDR1 is SGHRS and CDR2 is YFSETQ in the germline V gene. V lost 0 bases and J lost 3, with 12 bases in between. Here the CDR3 DNA reads TGCGCCAGCAGCTTGGATCGGGGGGAGTACTATGGCTACACCTTC. The encoded protein is CASSLDRGEYYGYTF.